The next 30 T cell receptor beta chains were all read from a single sample in a study of T cell changes during pregnancy in multiple sclerosis. The protocol was immunoSEQ multiplex PCR, while the TCRdb copy is restricted to in-frame clones and leaves out a portion. Counted here are tens of thousands of clones, about 89% occurring once; the ten biggest clones make up approximately 0.73%. This sample comprised CD4+ T cells from peripheral blood mononuclear cells, obtained before pregnancy. The receptors were gathered from a female donor with multiple sclerosis, enrolled in a pregnancy study.

CDR3: CASSQEMEGTEAFF. The CDR3 DNA is TGCGCCAGCAGCCAAGAAATGGAGGGCACTGAAGCTTTCTTT. V usage is TRBV4-3 and J usage is TRBJ1-1; D not certain. This CDR3 is 14 amino acids long. Germline V gene sequence: CDR1 LGHNA, CDR2 YSLEER. Trimming took off 0 bases at V and 4 bases at J, with 9 bases between the two ends.

Turning to this clone: Germline is not matched at one junction end, which may reflect a read error. The J gene is TRBJ2-1, the V gene TRBV7-7, with 10 bases identical to TRBD2. The CDR3 totals 14 residues. The germline gives CDR1 SSHAT, CDR2 FNYEAQ (reference sequence). The CDR3 DNA sequence: TGTGCTAGCAGCTTGATAGCGGGGGGCCATGAGCAGTTCTTC. It codes for CASSLIAGGHEQFF.

The V and J genes are TRBV11-3 and TRBJ2-3, with 15 bases matching TRBD2. The germline V gene encodes CDR1 SGHNT and CDR2 YENEEA. The CDR3 contains 18 residues. J lost 4 bases, V lost 5 bases, and 10 bases had no gene match. The CDR3 DNA sequence: TGTGCCAGCAGCCGGACTAGCGGGGGGGCCGGGAACTCAGATACGCAGTATTTT. This gives the protein CASSRTSGGAGNSDTQYF.

The V and J genes are TRBV5-6 and TRBJ1-1; the match to TRBD1 covers 8 bases. Germline-derived CDR1 and CDR2 are SGHDT and YYEEEE. Trimming cost V 2 bases and J 4 bases; bases outside gene matches: 4. The CDR3 length is 14 residues. The CDR3 DNA reads TGTGCCAGCAGCTTCAGGGGGCTCGGCACTGAAGCTTTCTTT. This codes for CASSFRGLGTEAFF.

The chain uses TRBV9 and TRBJ1-3; D possibly corresponds to TRBD1 (5 bases). Looked up from germline, CDR1 is SGDLS and CDR2 is YYNGEE. The CDR3 totals 16 residues. V shed 0 bases and J shed 1 base, with 11 bases lying between them. The CDR3 protein is CASSVDGADSGNTIYF. CDR3 DNA: TGTGCCAGCAGCGTAGATGGGGCGGATTCTGGAAACACCATATATTTT.

The chain has TRBV18 and TRBJ1-2; maybe TRBD1 (5 bases). Trimming took off 3 bases at V and 4 bases at J, with 15 bases between the two ends. This CDR3 is 15 amino acids long. Germline V lookup: CDR1 KGHSH, CDR2 LQKENI. CDR3 nucleotide sequence: TGTGCCAGCTCACCCAGGGCGGTATTTGGCTATGGCTACACCTTC. This translates into CASSPRAVFGYGYTF. Supplemented by reference TRBV18 and TRBJ1-2, the full variable domain reads NAGVMQNPRHLVRRRGQEARLRCSPMKGHSHVYWYRQLPEEGLKFMVYLQKENIIDESGMPKERFSAEFPKEGPSILRIQQVVRGDSAAYFCASSPRAVFGYGYTFGSGTRLTVV.

This clone has only a few counts. The genes are TRBV30 and TRBJ1-1; the D is unclear. The CDR3 is 11 residues long. Germline CDR1 and CDR2: GTSNPN and SVGIG (reference sequence). Trimming took off 4 bases at V and 0 bases at J, with 3 bases between the two ends. The CDR3 nucleotides are TGTGCCTGGAAGCTGAACACTGAAGCTTTCTTT. Residues: CAWKLNTEAFF.

The V gene is TRBV10-3, the J gene TRBJ2-3; the D gene is possibly TRBD1 (6 bases). The germline CDR1 and CDR2 sequences are ENHRY and SYGVKD. There are 16 residues in the CDR3. V lost 6 bases and J 3 bases, leaving 19 bases between the germline ends. CDR3 residues: CAISTRRDTYTDTQYF. The CDR3 DNA reads TGTGCCATCAGCACTCGTCGGGACACTTATACAGATACGCAGTATTTT.

By share of the sample, this clone is medium-sized (0.01 to 0.1%). The rearrangement links TRBV5-6 to TRBJ1-1; no clear D gene. V was trimmed by 4 bases and J by 7 bases, leaving 14 bases between them. The CDR3 spans 13 residues. Per germline, CDR1 SGHDT and CDR2 YYEEEE. CDR3 coding DNA: TGTGCCAGCAGCCCACTCGGGAGGGATGAAGCTTTCTTT. Its protein is CASSPLGRDEAFF. Full variable domain (missing parts from reference TRBV5-6 and TRBJ1-1): DAGVTQSPTHLIKTRGQQVTLRCSPKSGHDTVSWYQQALGQGPQFIFQYYEEEERQRGNFPDRFSGHQFPNYSSELNVNALLLGDSALYLCASSPLGRDEAFFGQGTRLTVV.

The chain joins TRBV20-1 to TRBJ2-6; D ambiguous. The CDR3 runs to 11 residues. Germline V CDR1 and CDR2: DFQATT, SNEGSKA (reference sequence). Trimming stripped 6 bases from V and 4 bases from J, with 4 bases between. The CDR3 spells CSALGANVLTF. The CDR3 nucleotides are TGCAGTGCCCTGGGGGCCAACGTCCTGACTTTC.

V and J are TRBV6-1 and TRBJ1-2, with TRBD1 as a possible D gene (5 bases). Germline loops: CDR1 MNHNS, CDR2 SASEGT. The germline V and J ends were trimmed by 2 bases and 4 bases, with 20 bases remaining between them. There are 17 residues in the CDR3. CDR3 in DNA: TGTGCCAGCAGTGAAAGGCCGGAGGGACTTGGGAGCTATGGCTACACCTTC. This codes for CASSERPEGLGSYGYTF.

The chain couples TRBV5-6 to TRBJ2-4; no clear D gene. The CDR3 loop spans 15 amino acids. V was shortened by 0 bases and J by 0 bases, with 7 bases between the two germline ends. CDR1 is SGHDT and CDR2 is YYEEEE in the germline V gene. This chain's CDR3 is CASSLAQIAKNIQYF. In DNA form, the CDR3 reads TGTGCCAGCAGCTTGGCACAAATAGCCAAAAACATTCAGTACTTC. The whole variable domain, remainder taken from reference TRBV5-6 and TRBJ2-4, is DAGVTQSPTHLIKTRGQQVTLRCSPKSGHDTVSWYQQALGQGPQFIFQYYEEEERQRGNFPDRFSGHQFPNYSSELNVNALLLGDSALYLCASSLAQIAKNIQYFGAGTRLSVL.

The rearrangement links TRBV13 to TRBJ1-1, with D possibly being TRBD1 (5 bases). CDR3 length: 12 amino acids. Germline loops: CDR1 PRHDT, CDR2 FYEKMQ (reference sequence). Deletions cut 3 bases from V and 5 bases from J, with 7 bases between. The CDR3 here is CASSFRGTEAFF. DNA for the CDR3: TGTGCCAGCAGCTTTAGGGGAACTGAAGCTTTCTTT.

This clone is a singleton in its sample. The V gene is TRBV2, the J gene TRBJ2-3; 9 positions agree with TRBD1. Trimming removed 6 bases from V and 4 bases from J; junction bases left unmatched: 14. The V gene's germline CDR1 is SNHLY and CDR2 FYNNEI. The CDR3 consists of 17 residues. The CDR3 DNA reads as TGTGCCAGCAGGGCCGGATCCGGGACAGGGAGGTCAGATACGCAGTATTTT. Protein sequence: CASRAGSGTGRSDTQYF.

This clone has a single count. The chain recombines TRBV4-1 with TRBJ2-7; D is perhaps TRBD1 (6 bases). Germline V CDR1 and CDR2: MGHRA, YSYEKL. The CDR3 runs to 14 residues. V was clipped by 0 bases and J by 7 bases, with 13 bases between them. In DNA form, the CDR3 reads TGCGCCAGCAGCCAAGAAACAGGGCCATTAGAGCAGTACTTC. Translated: CASSQETGPLEQYF.

This chain uses TRBV30 with TRBJ1-1; TRBD1 is a possible D gene (5 bases). Germline V gene lookup returns CDR1 GTSNPN and CDR2 SVGIG (reference sequence). V lost 5 bases and J 3 bases, leaving 16 bases between the germline ends. CDR3 length: 14 amino acids. The CDR3 region is CAWVYPRGYTEAFF. DNA for the CDR3: TGTGCCTGGGTTTACCCACGGGGGTACACTGAAGCTTTCTTT. Together with reference TRBV30 and TRBJ1-1, the CDR3 gives the full variable domain: SQTIHQWPATLVQPVGSPLSLECTVEGTSNPNLYWYRQAAGRGLQLLFYSVGIGQISSEVPQNLSASRPQDRQFILSSKKLLLSDSGFYLCAWVYPRGYTEAFFGQGTRLTVV.

This clone has a single count. The CDR3 spells CASSSGWRGGWETQYF. The CDR3 nucleotides read TGTGCCAGCAGCTCCGGTTGGCGGGGGGGGTGGGAGACCCAGTACTTC. The chain has TRBV7-2 and TRBJ2-5; 9 bases line up with TRBD2. The CDR3 has 16 amino acids. Germline V gives CDR1 SGHTA, CDR2 FQGNSA. After removal of 4 bases from V and 5 bases from J, the junction contained 11 bases not matched to a gene.

The sample holds one count of this clone. The CDR3 here is CASSSGTGSYNEQFF. CDR3 bases: TGTGCCAGCAGCAGCGGGACAGGCTCCTACAATGAGCAGTTCTTC. This chain links TRBV5-6 with TRBJ2-1; D perhaps matches TRBD1 (8 bases). V was clipped by 4 bases and J by 0 bases, with 11 bases between them. CDR3 length: 15 amino acids. Germline V gene data show CDR1 as SGHDT and CDR2 as YYEEEE. The full variable domain, in which reference TRBV5-6 and TRBJ2-1 provide the parts outside the CDR3, is DAGVTQSPTHLIKTRGQQVTLRCSPKSGHDTVSWYQQALGQGPQFIFQYYEEEERQRGNFPDRFSGHQFPNYSSELNVNALLLGDSALYLCASSSGTGSYNEQFFGPGTRLTVL.

The chain is built from TRBV11-1 and TRBJ2-1, with 7 positions matching TRBD2. The CDR3 is 13 amino acids. Germline V lookup: CDR1 SGHAT, CDR2 FQDESV (reference sequence). The ends lost 0 bases at V and 10 bases at J; junction bases unmatched: 3. CDR3 DNA: TGTGCCAGCAGCTTAGCGAGGCGGGGGGAGCAGTTCTTC. It encodes CASSLARRGEQFF.

This chain links TRBV19 with TRBJ1-4, with 9 bases fitting TRBD1. CDR1 is LNHDA, CDR2 SQIVND, per germline (reference sequence). With V trimmed by 5 bases and J by 7 bases, 8 bases remained unmatched. The CDR3 is 15 amino acids. The CDR3 sequence: CASSAWTGDGEKLFF. CDR3 DNA: TGTGCCAGTAGTGCCTGGACAGGGGACGGTGAAAAACTGTTTTTT.

The V gene is TRBV7-9, the J gene TRBJ1-2; D might be TRBD1 (5 bases). Germline-derived CDR1 and CDR2 are SEHNR and FQNEAQ (reference sequence). Trimming took off 1 base at V and 4 bases at J, with 10 bases between the two ends. The CDR3 extends over 14 amino acids. The CDR3, as DNA: TGTGCCAGCAGCTTAGACGGGGGTGTCTATGGCTACACCTTC. It specifies CASSLDGGVYGYTF. Complete variable domain (other parts from reference TRBV7-9 and TRBJ1-2): DTGVSQNPRHKITKRGQNVTFRCDPISEHNRLYWYRQTLGQGPEFLTYFQNEAQLEKSRLLSDRFSAERPKGSFSTLEIQRTEQGDSAMYLCASSLDGGVYGYTFGSGTRLTVV.

The CDR3 sequence: CASSLTGFSSTDTQYF. CDR3 DNA: TGTGCCAGCAGCTTAACGGGTTTCTCCTCTACAGATACGCAGTATTTT. This chain connects TRBV7-2 to TRBJ2-3; D remains unclear. The CDR3 is 16 residues long. V gave up 2 bases and J gave up 3 bases, with 15 bases separating them. Germline assignment: CDR1 SGHTA and CDR2 FQGNSA.

J is TRBJ1-1 and V is TRBV18, with D perhaps matching TRBD1 (5 bases). The V and J ends lost 6 bases and 2 bases respectively, with 16 bases between them. Germline V gene lookup returns CDR1 KGHSH and CDR2 LQKENI. The CDR3 has 15 residues. As DNA, the CDR3 is TGTGCCAGCTCCAGGGCCGGCGTACACAACACTGAAGCTTTCTTT. Translation gives CASSRAGVHNTEAFF.

The rearrangement joins TRBV4-3 to TRBJ1-1; 7 bases line up with TRBD1. Germline CDR1 reads LGHNA; CDR2 reads YSLEER. Unmatched junction bases numbered 8, after V lost 5 bases and J lost 5 bases. The CDR3 covers 14 residues. In DNA form, the CDR3 reads TGCGCCAGCAGCGACCGACAGGGTGGGACTGAAGCTTTCTTT. Its translation: CASSDRQGGTEAFF.

The V gene is TRBV10-2, the J gene TRBJ1-2; 8 positions agree with TRBD1. This CDR3 has 12 residues. J gave up 3 bases and V 8 bases, and 2 bases lay outside the gene matches. Germline V lookup: CDR1 WSHSY, CDR2 SAAADI. Written as DNA, the CDR3 is TGCGCCAGCCAGGACAGGGACTATGGCTACACCTTC. It translates to CASQDRDYGYTF.

The chain has TRBV7-9 and TRBJ1-1, with TRBD1 matching 10 bases. J gave up 4 bases and V 5 bases, and 4 bases lay outside the gene matches. Germline CDR1 and CDR2: SEHNR and FQNEAQ (reference sequence). This CDR3 comprises 14 residues. The CDR3 DNA is TGTGCCAGCAGCAATAGACAGGGGGCCACTGAAGCTTTCTTT. Translating it yields CASSNRQGATEAFF. Full variable domain (rest looked up from reference TRBV7-9 and TRBJ1-1): DTGVSQNPRHKITKRGQNVTFRCDPISEHNRLYWYRQTLGQGPEFLTYFQNEAQLEKSRLLSDRFSAERPKGSFSTLEIQRTEQGDSAMYLCASSNRQGATEAFFGQGTRLTVV.

J is TRBJ1-6 and V is TRBV7-6; D gene ambiguous. The ends were cut back, 5 bases at V and 5 bases at J, with 22 bases in the middle. The CDR3 contains 18 residues. Per germline, CDR1 SGHVS and CDR2 FNYEAQ. Here the CDR3 DNA reads TGTGCCAGCAGCCCCAATCCCCCGGTAGGACTTAATAATTCACCCCTCCACTTT. Encoded protein: CASSPNPPVGLNNSPLHF.

The genes are TRBV6-6 and TRBJ2-7; D is ambiguous. Trimming left V 5 bases short and J 3 bases short, with 5 bases between. CDR1 MNHNY and CDR2 SVGAGI come from the germline V gene (reference sequence). The CDR3 sequence is 11 residues long. CDR3 in amino acids: CASSPNYEQYF. The CDR3 coding sequence is TGTGCCAGCAGTCCTAACTACGAGCAGTACTTC.

The CDR3 is CASSEGRRGRAGELFF. Written as DNA, the CDR3 is TGTGCCAGCAGTGAAGGTCGTAGGGGCCGGGCCGGGGAGCTGTTTTTT. J is TRBJ2-2 and V is TRBV6-1; D is perhaps TRBD1 (5 bases). V gave up 1 base and J gave up 6 bases, with 15 bases separating them. CDR1 is MNHNS, CDR2 SASEGT, per germline. The CDR3 has 16 amino acids.

The rearrangement links TRBV5-4 to TRBJ2-3, with 10 bases that match TRBD2. V gave up 0 bases and J gave up 1 base; unmatched junction bases: 8. CDR1 and CDR2 (germline): SGHNT, YYREEE (reference sequence). This CDR3 has 18 residues. The CDR3 protein is CASSLERGGLIGTDTQYF. The CDR3 DNA is TGTGCCAGCAGCTTGGAGCGGGGGGGCCTAATAGGCACAGATACGCAGTATTTT.